The next 6 T cell receptor beta chains were all read from a single sample in a study of cytomegalovirus exposure and HLA in healthy donors (dated by TCRdb to about 2017). The library was produced with the immunoSEQ multiplex PCR assay. The multiplex PCR relied on a mix of 60 forward primers for TCR Vbeta segments and 13 reverse primers for TCR Jbeta segments. Sourced from immuneACCESS, this table was stored by TCRdb with only in-frame sequences that have V and J called. A share of the clones is absent; for the studies checked, an unresolved V gene accounts for under half, and the remainder has no known explanation. This sample is represented by about 170,000 clones; approximately 84% of them were singletons. The leading ten clones occupy more than 4% of the sample. The sequencing sample was made of PBMCs. The receptors shown here come from a man between 18 and 29 years old in good health and CMV-seronegative.

The gene calls are TRBV14 and TRBJ1-5; tentatively, D is TRBD1 (5 bases). Trimming shortened V by 4 bases and J by 3 bases, and 10 bases separated the two germline ends. The CDR3 length is 14 residues. Germline CDR1 SGHDN, CDR2 FVKESK. CDR3 nucleotides: TGTGCCAGCAGCCCCGGGGGTTTCAATCAGCCCCAGCATTTT. This sequence encodes CASSPGGFNQPQHF.

The CDR3 spells CASSLRGHQGQPQHF. For the CDR3, the DNA is TGTGCCAGCAGCTTGAGAGGTCACCAAGGTCAGCCCCAGCATTTT. This chain connects TRBV5-8 to TRBJ1-5; D is unresolved. With 1 base removed from V and 6 bases from J, the gap between germline ends came to 14 bases. Per germline, CDR1 SGHTS and CDR2 YDEGEE. The CDR3 is made up of 15 amino acids.

Remarks on this clone: Other DNA sequences in this sample translate to the same CDR3. The J gene is TRBJ1-1, the V gene TRBV19, with TRBD1 as a possible D gene (5 bases). CDR3 length equals 13 residues. CDR1 and CDR2 from the germline V gene are LNHDA and SQIVND (reference sequence). With 9 bases removed from V and 0 bases from J, the gap between germline ends came to 11 bases. The CDR3 region has the DNA TGTGCCAGCATTAGGGGCTTGAACACTGAAGCTTTCTTT. Translated: CASIRGLNTEAFF.

This clone turned up a few times. The V call is TRBV5-6, the J call TRBJ2-4; no clear D gene. V was cut by 4 bases and J by 8 bases, with 13 bases left in between. The CDR3 is 13 amino acids. Germline CDR1 reads SGHDT; CDR2 reads YYEEEE. The CDR3 spells CASSTDSRYIQYF. Written as DNA, the CDR3 is TGTGCCAGCAGCACGGATAGCCGTTACATTCAGTACTTC. The complete variable domain, with remaining parts taken from reference TRBV5-6 and TRBJ2-4, reads DAGVTQSPTHLIKTRGQQVTLRCSPKSGHDTVSWYQQALGQGPQFIFQYYEEEERQRGNFPDRFSGHQFPNYSSELNVNALLLGDSALYLCASSTDSRYIQYFGAGTRLSVL.

V is TRBV27 and J is TRBJ2-6; D gene ambiguous. The CDR3 spans 14 residues. The germline CDR1 and CDR2 sequences are MNHEY and SMNVEV (reference sequence). Trimming removed 6 bases from V and 0 bases from J, with 6 bases in between. The CDR3 DNA follows: TGTGCCAGCAGCCACGGCTCTGGGGCCAACGTCCTGACTTTC. This gives the protein CASSHGSGANVLTF.

V usage is TRBV7-9 and J usage is TRBJ1-1, with 8 bases identical to TRBD1. CDR3 length: 15 amino acids. Germline CDR1 and CDR2: SEHNR and FQNEAQ (reference sequence). V was clipped by 8 bases and J by 1 base; unmatched bases: 9. The CDR3: CASRPSQGANTEAFF. In DNA form, the CDR3 reads TGTGCCAGCCGTCCCTCTCAGGGGGCGAACACTGAAGCTTTCTTT. Full variable domain (rest looked up from reference TRBV7-9 and TRBJ1-1): DTGVSQNPRHKITKRGQNVTFRCDPISEHNRLYWYRQTLGQGPEFLTYFQNEAQLEKSRLLSDRFSAERPKGSFSTLEIQRTEQGDSAMYLCASRPSQGANTEAFFGQGTRLTVV.